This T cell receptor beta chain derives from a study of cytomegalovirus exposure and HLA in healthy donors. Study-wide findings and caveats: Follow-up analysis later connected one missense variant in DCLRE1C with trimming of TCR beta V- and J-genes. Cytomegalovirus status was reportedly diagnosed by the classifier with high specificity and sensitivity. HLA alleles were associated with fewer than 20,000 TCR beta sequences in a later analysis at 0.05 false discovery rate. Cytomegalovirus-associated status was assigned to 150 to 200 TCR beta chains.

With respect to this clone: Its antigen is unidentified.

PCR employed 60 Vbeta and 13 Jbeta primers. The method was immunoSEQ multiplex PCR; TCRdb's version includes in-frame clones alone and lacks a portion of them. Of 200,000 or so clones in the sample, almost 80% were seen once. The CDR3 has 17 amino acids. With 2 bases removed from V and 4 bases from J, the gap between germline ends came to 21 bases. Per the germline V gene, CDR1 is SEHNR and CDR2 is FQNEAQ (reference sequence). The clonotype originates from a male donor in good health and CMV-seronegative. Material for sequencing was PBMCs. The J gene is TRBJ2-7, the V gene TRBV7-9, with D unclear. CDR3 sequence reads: CASSLTFRGSPLYEQYF. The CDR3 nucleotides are TGTGCCAGCAGCTTAACCTTCCGCGGCAGTCCACTTTACGAGCAGTACTTC. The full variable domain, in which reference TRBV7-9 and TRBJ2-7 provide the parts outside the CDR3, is DTGVSQNPRHKITKRGQNVTFRCDPISEHNRLYWYRQTLGQGPEFLTYFQNEAQLEKSRLLSDRFSAERPKGSFSTLEIQRTEQGDSAMYLCASSLTFRGSPLYEQYFGPGTRLTVT.